This T cell receptor beta chain was found in a study of CD4 T cells in relation to SARS-CoV-2 and coronaviruses. Study in general: TCR beta CDR3s were sequenced after approximately nine-day antigen culture of PBMCs. Negative control cultures got HIV-1 Nef peptides or no peptide.

Concerning this clone: Its antigen remains unidentified.

CD4+ T cells from unexposed donors were obtained before the COVID-19 pandemic (2011-2018). Isolation of CD4+ T cells took place after approximately eleven days in culture. Testing used SARS-CoV-2 S/N and four cold-coronavirus spikes on unexposed-donor CD4+ T cells, cells permitting. This table comes from immunoSEQ multiplex PCR, and its TCRdb copy is limited to in-frame clones, with some not included. The sample carries around 23,000 clones, around 68% recorded once. This CDR3 comprises 14 residues. Trimming removed 0 bases from V and 7 bases from J; junction bases left unmatched: 4. Germline lookup yields CDR1 MNHNY and CDR2 SVGAGI (reference sequence).

Material for sequencing was CD4+ T cells from PBMCs, cultured in vitro. The clonotype comes from a human donor in good health. The V and J genes are TRBV6-6 and TRBJ1-2, with TRBD1 matching 8 bases. This chain's CDR3 is CASSYSQGAGGYTF. The CDR3 DNA is TGTGCCAGCAGTTACTCGCAGGGGGCGGGTGGCTACACCTTC.